The next 22 T cell receptor beta chains were all read from a single sample in a study of spatial heterogeneity in lung cancer. Regarding time point: sample taken at primary tumor resection. TCRdb fed the 5' RACE reads into MiXCR, producing one record per CDR3 protein. The sample lists approximately 40,000 distinct CDR3 sequences, 7.5% occurring once. The sample consisted of PBMCs, taken at surgery. These receptors all come from a male donor with early-stage non-small cell lung cancer.

This clonotype was seen at least ten times. The chain combines TRBV6-6 with TRBJ2-7; TRBD2 aligns across 8 bases. CDR1 is MNHNY, CDR2 SVGAGI, per germline (reference sequence). This CDR3 region has 14 residues. J was trimmed by 3 bases and V by 2 bases; bases with no gene match: 3. CDR3 sequence reads: CASSYISGDYEQYV. The CDR3 DNA sequence: TGTGCCAGCAGTTACATTAGCGGGGACTACGAGCAGTACGTC.

This clonotype has ten or more counts. The V call is TRBV6-5, the J call TRBJ2-3, with TRBD2 identical over 11 bases. The junction had 7 bases not matched to a gene; V was cut back by 6 bases and J by 2 bases. This CDR3 is 16 amino acids long. Germline V gene data show CDR1 as MNHEY and CDR2 as SVGAGI. CDR3 sequence (DNA): TGTGCCAGCAGCCACGGACTAGCGGGTATCACAGATACGCAGTATTTT. Translated, it gives CASSHGLAGITDTQYF.

The sample holds many counts of this clonotype. V is TRBV5-1 and J is TRBJ1-5, with D maybe TRBD1 (6 bases). Germline values: CDR1 SGHRS, CDR2 YFSETQ. V was pared by 4 bases and J by 0 bases, with 11 bases between. This CDR3 region has 15 residues. The DNA for the CDR3 is TGCGCCAGCAGCCCTGGACAGAATAGCAATCAGCCCCAGCATTTT. This sequence encodes CASSPGQNSNQPQHF. The whole variable domain, filled in from reference TRBV5-1 and TRBJ1-5, reads KAGVTQTPRYLIKTRGQQVTLSCSPISGHRSVSWYQQTPGQGLQFLFEYFSETQRNKGNFPGRFSGRQFSNSRSEMNVSTLELGDSALYLCASSPGQNSNQPQHFGDGTRLSIL.

For this clonotype: With a much larger clone just one base away, this may be a read error. This rearrangement joins TRBV10-3 to TRBJ2-1; TRBD1 might be the D (5 bases). The J call is doubtful: the DNA matches TRBJ2-7 better. The CDR3 spans 14 residues. Germline lookup yields CDR1 ENHRY and CDR2 SYGVKD. DNA for the CDR3: TGTGCCATCAGTGAGAGGGTGGGGCACAATGAGCAGTACTTC. Amino acids: CAISERVGHNEQYF.

This clonotype was counted a single time. A read error may explain this, as a much larger clone is one base away. The CDR3 does not end in the conserved phenylalanine or tryptophan, so this is likely a read error. The rearrangement uses TRBV6-5 and TRBJ1-2; D is unresolved. V was pared by 7 bases and J by 5 bases, with 11 bases between. Germline lookup yields CDR1 MNHEY and CDR2 SVGAGI. The CDR3 totals 12 residues. This CDR3 reads CASTPNGYGYTI. CDR3 in DNA: TGTGCCAGCACCCCGAACGGGTATGGCTACACCATC.

The chain employs TRBV6-6 and TRBJ2-7, with D unresolved. The CDR3 covers 12 residues. Germline values: CDR1 MNHNY, CDR2 SVGAGI (reference sequence). V lost 6 bases and J lost 7, with 13 bases in between. CDR3 in amino acids: CASSPRATEQYV. The CDR3 DNA follows: TGTGCCAGCAGCCCCCGGGCTACGGAGCAGTACGTC.

This clonotype was counted only a few times. The J gene is TRBJ1-5, the V gene TRBV18; D gene unclear. Germline CDR1 KGHSH, CDR2 LQKENI. The CDR3 covers 13 residues. V lost 2 bases and J 4 bases, leaving 6 bases between the germline ends. CDR3 in DNA: TGTGCCAGCTCACCAGGCCCAAATCAGCCCCAGCATTTT. This translates into CASSPGPNQPQHF.

This clonotype turned up a few times. At one end, the junction sequence differs from germline, possibly due to a read error. The chain recombines TRBV14 with TRBJ1-4, with D uncertain. Germline CDR1 SGHDN, CDR2 FVKESK. There are 13 residues in the CDR3. The chain's CDR3 is CASSQAGGRAKSF. In nucleotides, the CDR3 is TGTGCCAGCAGCCAAGCGGGTGGGAGGGCCAAATCGTTT.

This clonotype was seen many times. The genes are TRBV7-2 and TRBJ1-3; D gene ambiguous. The V end lost 1 base, the J end lost 0 bases, and 10 bases lay between the germline ends. This CDR3 has 16 residues. Germline V CDR1 and CDR2: SGHTA, FQGNSA. CDR3 bases: TGTGCCAGCAGCTTAGTTGGCGGATACTCTGGAAACACCATATATTTT. As protein: CASSLVGGYSGNTIYF.

This clonotype was counted ten times or more. This sequence joins TRBV6-1 and TRBJ2-7, with 12 bases lining up with TRBD1. The CDR3 has 16 amino acids. The ends lost 5 bases at V and 5 bases at J; junction bases unmatched: 10. Germline-derived CDR1 and CDR2 are MNHNS and SASEGT. The DNA of the CDR3 is TGTGCCAGCAGTACCCGGGCCGGGACAGGGGGCAACGAGCAGTACTTC. Translating gives CASSTRAGTGGNEQYF.

This clonotype was seen only a few times. The gene calls are TRBV20-1 and TRBJ2-7; D is perhaps TRBD2 (5 bases). Trimming left V 6 bases short and J 7 bases short, with 19 bases between. CDR1 is DFQATT, CDR2 SNEGSKA, per germline (reference sequence). This CDR3 is built from 13 residues. CDR3 residues: CSAGGYASGEQYF. CDR3 DNA sequence: TGCAGTGCCGGCGGCTACGCATCGGGGGAGCAGTACTTC.

This clonotype was counted at least ten times. CDR3 residues: CSARDRAGDQPQHF. DNA of the CDR3: TGCAGTGCTAGAGACAGGGCGGGGGATCAGCCCCAGCATTTT. V usage is TRBV20-1 and J usage is TRBJ1-5; perhaps TRBD1 as D (5 bases). Looked up from germline, CDR1 is DFQATT and CDR2 is SNEGSKA (reference sequence). The CDR3 is 14 amino acids. V shed 0 bases and J shed 5 bases, with 11 bases lying between them.

Notes on this clonotype: Just one base apart from a much larger clone, this may be a read error. The chain combines TRBV12-3 or TRBV12-4 with TRBJ2-1; D unresolved. This CDR3 comprises 14 residues. V lost 7 bases and J 3 bases, leaving 13 bases between the germline ends. In DNA, the CDR3 is TGTGCCAGCACCCCCCAGCATTACTACAATGAGCAGTTCTTC. Amino acids: CASTPQHYYNEQFF.

This clonotype was seen at least ten times. The CDR3 DNA is TGTGCCAGCAGCCACTGGGACAGGAGATCTGGGGCCAACGTCCTGACTTTC. This encodes CASSHWDRRSGANVLTF. The V and J genes are TRBV14 and TRBJ2-6, with 8 bases identical to TRBD1. J gave up 1 base and V 3 bases, and 5 bases lay outside the gene matches. The germline gives CDR1 SGHDN, CDR2 FVKESK. The CDR3 runs to 17 residues.

To note about this clonotype: This may be a read error, as it is one base from a much larger clone. CDR3 nucleotide sequence: TGTGCCAGCTCCAAAACCGGGACAGAATACTACGAGCAGTACTTC. Protein product: CASSKTGTEYYEQYF. The rearrangement uses TRBV18 and TRBJ2-7; 7 bases map to TRBD1. Germline CDR1 is KGHSH and CDR2 is LQKENI. The CDR3 has 15 residues. V lost 6 bases and J lost 3; bases outside the gene matches: 11.

This chain links TRBV5-1 with TRBJ1-2; possible D gene TRBD1, 5 bases. The CDR3 runs to 14 residues. V lost 0 bases and J lost 5, with 11 bases in between. Germline V gives CDR1 SGHRS, CDR2 YFSETQ. In nucleotides, the CDR3 is TGCGCCAGCAGCTTGGGTGGGGGACTTTATGGCTACACCTTC. It codes for CASSLGGGLYGYTF.

In its sample, this clonotype was seen many times. The J gene is TRBJ1-6, the V gene TRBV20-1; no firm D call. This CDR3 has 13 amino acids. CDR1 and CDR2 from the germline V gene are DFQATT and SNEGSKA (reference sequence). Trimming left V 5 bases short and J 8 bases short, with 13 bases between. CDR3 nucleotide sequence: TGCAGTGCTGCCCCCCTTTCCGATTCACCCCTCCACTTT. Its translation: CSAAPLSDSPLHF.

The chain recombines TRBV20-1 with TRBJ2-5, with D possibly TRBD2 on 6 matching bases. Trimming stripped 6 bases from V and 1 base from J, with 12 bases between. The CDR3 covers 13 residues. Germline V gene lookup returns CDR1 DFQATT and CDR2 SNEGSKA (reference sequence). This chain's CDR3 is CSALMGGQETQYF. Written as DNA, the CDR3 is TGCAGTGCCTTAATGGGGGGCCAAGAGACCCAGTACTTC.

This chain uses TRBV6-5 with TRBJ1-1; 10 nucleotides agree with TRBD1. The germline V gene encodes CDR1 MNHEY and CDR2 SVGAGI. V lost 4 bases, J lost 7 bases, and 6 bases stayed unmatched. This CDR3 comprises 14 residues. CDR3 amino acids: CASSSLDRGDEAFF. Written as DNA, the CDR3 is TGTGCCAGCAGTTCCCTGGACAGGGGGGATGAAGCTTTCTTT.

This clonotype came up a few times. In DNA, the CDR3 is TGTGCCAGCAGCAAAACCGGGACGGAATATCAGCCCCAGCATTTT. Its protein product is CASSKTGTEYQPQHF. The gene calls are TRBV9 and TRBJ1-5, with D possibly TRBD1 on 5 matching bases. Per the germline V gene, CDR1 is SGDLS and CDR2 is YYNGEE. V shed 4 bases and J shed 5 bases, with 16 bases lying between them. The CDR3 contains 15 residues.

Many counts were recorded for this clonotype. This chain links TRBV24-1 with TRBJ2-1, with a tentative D call TRBD2 (5 bases). The CDR3 totals 13 residues. Germline lookup yields CDR1 KGHDR and CDR2 SFDVKD. V lost 9 bases and J 8 bases, leaving 16 bases between the germline ends. CDR3 loop: CATEGTRFDEQFF. The CDR3 DNA is TGTGCCACCGAAGGCACTAGATTCGATGAGCAGTTCTTC.

This chain uses TRBV14 with TRBJ1-6; D is ambiguous. The CDR3 length is 14 residues. The V end was cut by 4 bases, the J end by 2 bases, with 6 bases between. From germline, CDR1 is SGHDN and CDR2 FVKESK. The CDR3, as DNA: TGTGCCAGCAGCCCACAGACCTATAATTCACCCCTCCACTTT. Translating it yields CASSPQTYNSPLHF.